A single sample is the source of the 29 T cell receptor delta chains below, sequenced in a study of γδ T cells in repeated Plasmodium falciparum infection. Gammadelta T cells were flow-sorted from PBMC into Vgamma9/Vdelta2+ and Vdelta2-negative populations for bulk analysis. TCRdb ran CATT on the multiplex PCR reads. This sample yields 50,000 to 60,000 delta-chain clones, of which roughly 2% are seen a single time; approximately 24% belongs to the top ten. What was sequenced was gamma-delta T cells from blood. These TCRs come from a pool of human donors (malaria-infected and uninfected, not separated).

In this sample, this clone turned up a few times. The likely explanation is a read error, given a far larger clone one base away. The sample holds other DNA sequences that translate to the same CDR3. CDR3 amino acids: CACDTVGDGDTDKLIF. The CDR3 nucleotides read TGTGCCTGTGACACCGTGGGGGACGGTGACACCGATAAACTCATCTTT. The V and J genes are TRDV2 and TRDJ1; TRDD3 matches at 7 bases. TCRdb records no J gene; here it was assigned by comparing the DNA to germline. V gave up 0 bases and J gave up 0 bases; unmatched junction bases: 6. This CDR3 is 16 amino acids long. Germline V gene data show CDR1 as GEAIGNYY and CDR2 as EKD.

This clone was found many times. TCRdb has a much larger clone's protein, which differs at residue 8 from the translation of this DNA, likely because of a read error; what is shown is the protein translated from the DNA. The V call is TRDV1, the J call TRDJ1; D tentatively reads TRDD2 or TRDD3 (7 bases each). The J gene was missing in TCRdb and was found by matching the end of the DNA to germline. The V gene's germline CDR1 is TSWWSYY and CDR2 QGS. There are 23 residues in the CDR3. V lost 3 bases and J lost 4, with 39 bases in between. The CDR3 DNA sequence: TGTGCTCTTGGGGACACCTTACGGTTTTCCTACGTCCGGGGGATCGTAACTTACGATAAACTCATCTTT. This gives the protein CALGDTLRFSYVRGIVTYDKLIF.

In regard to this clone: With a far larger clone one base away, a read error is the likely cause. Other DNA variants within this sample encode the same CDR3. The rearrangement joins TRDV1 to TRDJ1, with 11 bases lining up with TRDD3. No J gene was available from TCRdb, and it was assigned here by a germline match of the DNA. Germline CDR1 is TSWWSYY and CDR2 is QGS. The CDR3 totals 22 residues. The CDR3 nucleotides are TGTGCACTCAGTAAGTACCGCAACTGGGGGATAACTTTGGGATTGTACACCGATAAACTCATCTTT. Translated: CALSKYRNWGITLGLYTDKLIF.

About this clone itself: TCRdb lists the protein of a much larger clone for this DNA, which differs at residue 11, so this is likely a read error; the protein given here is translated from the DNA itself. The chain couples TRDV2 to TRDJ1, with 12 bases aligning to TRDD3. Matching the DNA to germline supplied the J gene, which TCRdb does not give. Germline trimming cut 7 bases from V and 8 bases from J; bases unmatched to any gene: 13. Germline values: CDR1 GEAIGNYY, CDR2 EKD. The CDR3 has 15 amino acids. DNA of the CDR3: TGTGCCTGGGCTACTGGGGGATACTATGGGAAGAAACTCATCTTT. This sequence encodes CAWATGGYYGKKLIF.

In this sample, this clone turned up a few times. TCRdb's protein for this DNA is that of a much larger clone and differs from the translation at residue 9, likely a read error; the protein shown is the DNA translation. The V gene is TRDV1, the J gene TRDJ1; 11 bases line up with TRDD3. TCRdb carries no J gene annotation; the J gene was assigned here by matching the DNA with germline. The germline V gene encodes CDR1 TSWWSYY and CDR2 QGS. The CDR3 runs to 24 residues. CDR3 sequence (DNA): TGTGCTCTTGGGGAACTAGATGCACCTGACTTCCCGTACTGGGGGATATGTGGTACCGATGAACTCATCTTT. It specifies CALGELDAPDFPYWGICGTDELIF.

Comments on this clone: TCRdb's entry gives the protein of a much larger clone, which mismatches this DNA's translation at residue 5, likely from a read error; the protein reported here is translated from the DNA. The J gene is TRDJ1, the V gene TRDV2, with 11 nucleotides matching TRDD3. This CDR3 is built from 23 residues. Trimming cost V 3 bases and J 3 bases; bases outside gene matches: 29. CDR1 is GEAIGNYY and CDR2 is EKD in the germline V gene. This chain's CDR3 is CACDSVGSGSRILGDKGADKLIF. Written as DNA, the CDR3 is TGTGCCTGTGACTCCGTAGGTAGCGGTAGTCGCATACTGGGGGATAAAGGAGCCGATAAACTCATCTTT.

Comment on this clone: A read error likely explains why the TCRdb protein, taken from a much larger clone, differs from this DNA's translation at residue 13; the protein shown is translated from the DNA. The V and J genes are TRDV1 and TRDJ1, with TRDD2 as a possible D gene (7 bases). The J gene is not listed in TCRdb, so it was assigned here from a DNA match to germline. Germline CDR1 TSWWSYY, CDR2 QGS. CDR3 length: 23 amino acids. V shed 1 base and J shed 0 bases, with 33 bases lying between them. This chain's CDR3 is CALGEQGYSYAIPGDLYTDKLIF. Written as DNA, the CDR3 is TGTGCTCTTGGGGAACAAGGGTATTCCTACGCTATACCGGGGGACCTGTACACCGATAAACTCATCTTT.

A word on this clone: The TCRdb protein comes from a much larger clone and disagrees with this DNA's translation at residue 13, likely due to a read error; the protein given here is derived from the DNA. Written as DNA, the CDR3 is TGTGCTCTTGGGGAAGGCTATCCAATGCTCTACACCGGTAAACTCATCTTT. Its protein product is CALGEGYPMLYTGKLIF. V is TRDV1 and J is TRDJ1; no clear D. Here the J gene was assigned by germline matching of the DNA, as TCRdb has none. The CDR3 sequence is 17 residues long. The germline V gene encodes CDR1 TSWWSYY and CDR2 QGS.

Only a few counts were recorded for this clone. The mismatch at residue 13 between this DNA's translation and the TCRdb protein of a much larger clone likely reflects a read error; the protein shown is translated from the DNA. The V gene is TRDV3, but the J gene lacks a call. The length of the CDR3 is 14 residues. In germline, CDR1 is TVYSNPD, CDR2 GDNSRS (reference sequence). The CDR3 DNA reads TGTGCCTTTGCCTTCCCCCCTAACACCGATAAACTCACCTTT. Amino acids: CAFAFPPNTDKLTF.

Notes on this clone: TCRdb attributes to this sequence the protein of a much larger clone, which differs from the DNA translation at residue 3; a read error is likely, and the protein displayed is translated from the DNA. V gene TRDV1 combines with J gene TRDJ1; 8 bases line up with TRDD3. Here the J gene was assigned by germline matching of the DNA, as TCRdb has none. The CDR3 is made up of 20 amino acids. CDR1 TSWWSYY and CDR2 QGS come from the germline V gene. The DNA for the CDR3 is TGTGCTATTGGGAAACGAACGGTCCTGGGGATACCTGGGTACACCGATAAACTCATCTTT. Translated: CAIGKRTVLGIPGYTDKLIF.

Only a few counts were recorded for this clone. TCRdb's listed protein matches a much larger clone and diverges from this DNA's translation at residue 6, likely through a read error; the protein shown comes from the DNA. CDR3: CAFISPATVWGARNTDKLIF. CDR3 nucleotide sequence: TGTGCCTTTATATCTCCCGCTACAGTCTGGGGGGCCAGGAACACCGATAAACTCATCTTT. The V and J genes are TRDV3 and TRDJ1; 7 bases are shared with TRDD3. No J gene was available from TCRdb, and it was assigned here by a germline match of the DNA. The junction had 23 bases not matched to a gene; V was cut back by 1 base and J by 0 bases. The CDR3 contains 20 residues. Germline CDR1 is TVYSNPD and CDR2 is GDNSRS (reference sequence).

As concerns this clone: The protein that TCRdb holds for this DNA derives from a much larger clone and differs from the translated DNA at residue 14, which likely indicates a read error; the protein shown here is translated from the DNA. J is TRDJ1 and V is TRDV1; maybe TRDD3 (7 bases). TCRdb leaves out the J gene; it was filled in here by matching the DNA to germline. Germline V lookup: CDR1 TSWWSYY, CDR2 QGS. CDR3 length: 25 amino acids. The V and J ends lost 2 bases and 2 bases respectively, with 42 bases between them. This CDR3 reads CALGEDRWVLRNNRGIVSPTDKLIF. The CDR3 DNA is TGTGCTCTTGGGGAAGATCGGTGGGTCCTACGCAATAACCGGGGGATTGTCTCCCCAACCGATAAACTCATCTTT.

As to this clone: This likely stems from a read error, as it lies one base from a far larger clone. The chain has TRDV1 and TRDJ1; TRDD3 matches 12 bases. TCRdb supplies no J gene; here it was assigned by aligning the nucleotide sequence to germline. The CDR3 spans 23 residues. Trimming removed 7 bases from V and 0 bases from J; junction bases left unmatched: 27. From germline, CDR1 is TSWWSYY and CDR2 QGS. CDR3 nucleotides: TGTGCTCTTGAATCCAGGCCTACGATTGTACTGGGGGATACCAGGGAGGACACCGATAAACTCATCTTT. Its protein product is CALESRPTIVLGDTREDTDKLIF.

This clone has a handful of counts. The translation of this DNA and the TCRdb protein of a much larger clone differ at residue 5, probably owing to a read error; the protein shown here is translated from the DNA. The CDR3 DNA reads as TGTGCCTTTGCCAGTGAGGGCCCTGGAACCGATAAACTCATCTTT. This encodes CAFASEGPGTDKLIF. The chain links TRDV3 to TRDJ1; no reliable D call. The germline CDR1 and CDR2 sequences are TVYSNPD and GDNSRS (reference sequence). The CDR3 is 15 residues long. V lost 2 bases and J 2 bases, leaving 18 bases between the germline ends.

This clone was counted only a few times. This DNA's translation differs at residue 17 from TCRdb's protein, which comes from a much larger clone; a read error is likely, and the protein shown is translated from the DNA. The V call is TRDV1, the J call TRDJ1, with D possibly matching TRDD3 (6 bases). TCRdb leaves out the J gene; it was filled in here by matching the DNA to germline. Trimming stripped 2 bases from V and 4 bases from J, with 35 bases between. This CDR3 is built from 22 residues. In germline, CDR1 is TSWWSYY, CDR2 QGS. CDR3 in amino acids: CALGEALDLYWAPPRGIDKLIF. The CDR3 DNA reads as TGTGCTCTTGGGGAAGCCCTGGATTTGTACTGGGCCCCACCACGGGGTATCGATAAACTCATCTTT.

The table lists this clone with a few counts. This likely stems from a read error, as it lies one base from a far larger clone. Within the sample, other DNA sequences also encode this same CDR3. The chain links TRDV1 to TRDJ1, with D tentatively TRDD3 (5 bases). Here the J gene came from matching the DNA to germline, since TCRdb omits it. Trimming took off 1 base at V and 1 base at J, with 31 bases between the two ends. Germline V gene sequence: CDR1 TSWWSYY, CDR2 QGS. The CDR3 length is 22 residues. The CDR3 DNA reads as TGTGCTCTTGGGGAACCCTATCATAGGCCGGGGACTTGGGATCGGTGCACCGATAAACTCATCTTT. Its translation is CALGEPYHRPGTWDRCTDKLIF.

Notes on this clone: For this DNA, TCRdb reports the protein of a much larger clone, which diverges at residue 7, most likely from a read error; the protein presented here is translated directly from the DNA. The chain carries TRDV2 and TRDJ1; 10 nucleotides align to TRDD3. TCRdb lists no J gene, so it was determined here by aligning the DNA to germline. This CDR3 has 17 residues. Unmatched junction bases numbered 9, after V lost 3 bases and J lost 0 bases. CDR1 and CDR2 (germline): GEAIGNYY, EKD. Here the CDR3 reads CACDSLGTGGYTDKLIF. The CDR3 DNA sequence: TGTGCCTGTGACTCCCTCGGTACTGGGGGATACACCGATAAACTCATCTTT.

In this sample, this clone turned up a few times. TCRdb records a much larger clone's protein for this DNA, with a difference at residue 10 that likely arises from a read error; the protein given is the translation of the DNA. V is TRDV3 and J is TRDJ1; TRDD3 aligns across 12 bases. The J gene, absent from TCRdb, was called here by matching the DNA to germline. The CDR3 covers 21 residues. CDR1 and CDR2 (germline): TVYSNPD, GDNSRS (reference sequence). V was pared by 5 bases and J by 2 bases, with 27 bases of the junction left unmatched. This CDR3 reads CARNANVPLRWGIRKTDKLIF. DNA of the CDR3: TGTGCCCGGAACGCTAATGTCCCGCTCCGCTGGGGGATACGGAAAACCGATAAACTCATCTTT.

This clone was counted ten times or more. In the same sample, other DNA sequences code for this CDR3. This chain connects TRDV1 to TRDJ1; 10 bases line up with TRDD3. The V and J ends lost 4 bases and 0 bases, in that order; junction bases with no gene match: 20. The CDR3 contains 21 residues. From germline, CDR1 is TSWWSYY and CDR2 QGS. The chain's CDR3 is CALGAIPFTGGSPTYTDKLIF. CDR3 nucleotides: TGTGCTCTTGGGGCTATTCCCTTTACTGGGGGATCTCCCACGTACACCGATAAACTCATCTTT.

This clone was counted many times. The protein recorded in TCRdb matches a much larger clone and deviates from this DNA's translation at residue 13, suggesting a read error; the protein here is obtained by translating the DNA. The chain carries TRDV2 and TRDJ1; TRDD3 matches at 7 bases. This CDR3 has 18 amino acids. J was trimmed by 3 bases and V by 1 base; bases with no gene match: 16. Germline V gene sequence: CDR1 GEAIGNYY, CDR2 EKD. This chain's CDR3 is CACDTEGYAGLYADKLIF. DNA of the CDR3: TGTGCCTGTGACACAGAAGGATACGCGGGGTTGTACGCCGATAAACTCATCTTT.

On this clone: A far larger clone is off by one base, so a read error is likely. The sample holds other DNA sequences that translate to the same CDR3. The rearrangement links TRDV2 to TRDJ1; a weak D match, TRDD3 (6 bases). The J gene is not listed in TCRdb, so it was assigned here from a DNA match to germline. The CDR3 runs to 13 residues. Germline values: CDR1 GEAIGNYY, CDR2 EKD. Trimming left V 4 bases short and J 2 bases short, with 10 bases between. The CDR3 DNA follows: TGTGCCTGTGAGGGGATCGGTACCGATAAACTCATCTTT. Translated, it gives CACEGIGTDKLIF.

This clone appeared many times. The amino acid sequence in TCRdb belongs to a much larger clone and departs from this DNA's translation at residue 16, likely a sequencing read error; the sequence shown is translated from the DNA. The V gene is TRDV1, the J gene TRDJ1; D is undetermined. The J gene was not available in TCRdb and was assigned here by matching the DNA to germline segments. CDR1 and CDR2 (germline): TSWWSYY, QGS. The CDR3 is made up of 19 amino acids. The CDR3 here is CALWDNKFRCSPYTDELIF. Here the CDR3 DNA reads TGTGCTCTTTGGGACAATAAATTTCGCTGTTCCCCGTACACCGATGAACTCATCTTT.

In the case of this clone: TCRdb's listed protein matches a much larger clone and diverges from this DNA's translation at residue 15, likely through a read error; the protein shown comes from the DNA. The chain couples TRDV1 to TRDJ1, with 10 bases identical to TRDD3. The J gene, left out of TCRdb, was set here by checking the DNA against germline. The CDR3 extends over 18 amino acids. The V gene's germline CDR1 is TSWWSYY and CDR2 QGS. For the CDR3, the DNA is TGTGCTCTTGGGAACCCCTACTGGGGGATTGGGGACACCGATAGACTCATCTTT. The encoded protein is CALGNPYWGIGDTDRLIF.

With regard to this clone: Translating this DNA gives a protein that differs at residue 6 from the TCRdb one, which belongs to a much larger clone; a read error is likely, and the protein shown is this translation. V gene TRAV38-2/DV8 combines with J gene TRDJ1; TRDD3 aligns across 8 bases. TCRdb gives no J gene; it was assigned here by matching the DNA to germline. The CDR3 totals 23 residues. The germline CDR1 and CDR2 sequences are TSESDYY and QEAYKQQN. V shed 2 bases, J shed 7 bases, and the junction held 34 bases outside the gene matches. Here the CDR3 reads CAYRSTELFPLLLGAKPGGKLIF. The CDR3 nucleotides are TGTGCTTATAGGAGTACAGAACTATTCCCCCTATTACTGGGGGCCAAACCTGGAGGTAAACTCATCTTT.

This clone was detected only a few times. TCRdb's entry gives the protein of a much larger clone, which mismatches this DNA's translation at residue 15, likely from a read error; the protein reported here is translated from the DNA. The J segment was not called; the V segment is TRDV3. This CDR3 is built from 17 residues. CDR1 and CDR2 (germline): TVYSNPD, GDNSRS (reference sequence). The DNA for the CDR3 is TGTGCCTTTAACCTCCCCCGATCTGCAGCGTACACCGATAAACCCATCTTT. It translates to CAFNLPRSAAYTDKPIF.

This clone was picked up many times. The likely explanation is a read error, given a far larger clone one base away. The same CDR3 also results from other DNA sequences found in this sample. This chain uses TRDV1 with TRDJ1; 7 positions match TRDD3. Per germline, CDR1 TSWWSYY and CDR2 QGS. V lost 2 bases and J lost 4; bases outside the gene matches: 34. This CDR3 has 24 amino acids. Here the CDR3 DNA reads TGTGCTCTTGGGGAATACTTCGTATTTTCGGGGATAACCGTCCCAGTACACCAGGTCGATAAACTCATCTTT. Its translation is CALGEYFVFSGITVPVHQVDKLIF.

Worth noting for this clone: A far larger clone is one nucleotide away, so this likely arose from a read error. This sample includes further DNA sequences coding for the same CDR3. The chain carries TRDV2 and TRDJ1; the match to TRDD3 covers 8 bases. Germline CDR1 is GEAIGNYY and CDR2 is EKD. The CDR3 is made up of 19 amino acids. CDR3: CACDTLRTGGLHYTDKLIF. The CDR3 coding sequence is TGTGCCTGTGACACTTTGAGAACTGGGGGCCTTCATTACACCGACAAACTCATCTTT.

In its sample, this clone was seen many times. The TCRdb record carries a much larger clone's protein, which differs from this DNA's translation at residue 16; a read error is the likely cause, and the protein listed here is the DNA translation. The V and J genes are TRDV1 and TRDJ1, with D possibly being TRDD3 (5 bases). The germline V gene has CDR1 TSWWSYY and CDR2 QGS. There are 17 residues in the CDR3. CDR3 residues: CALCLIHDWRRDHKLTF. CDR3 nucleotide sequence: TGTGCTCTTTGTCTGATCCATGACTGGCGTCGGGACCATAAACTCACCTTT.

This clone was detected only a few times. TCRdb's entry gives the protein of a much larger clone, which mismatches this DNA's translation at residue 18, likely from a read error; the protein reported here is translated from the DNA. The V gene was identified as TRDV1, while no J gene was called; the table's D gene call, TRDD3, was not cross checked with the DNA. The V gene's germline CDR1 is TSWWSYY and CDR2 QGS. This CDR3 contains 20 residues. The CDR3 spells CALGNRIPYWGPRGAAQPFF. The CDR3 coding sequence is TGTGCTCTTGGGAATCGTATCCCGTACTGGGGGCCCCGAGGGGCAGCACAACCCTTCTTT.